The 17 T cell receptor beta chains below all came from one sample that was sequenced in a study of blood T cell repertoires in COVID-19. Libraries were prepared by immunoSEQ multiplex PCR; TCRdb keeps only in-frame clonotypes and omits some of them. The table includes tens of thousands of clones, about 89% detected once. Input material: PBMCs or T cells enriched from blood (not recorded which). The receptors originated from a woman in her forties or fifties with acute COVID-19.

This rearrangement joins TRBV10-3 to TRBJ1-4; 8 nucleotides agree with TRBD1. Germline lookup yields CDR1 ENHRY and CDR2 SYGVKD. The V and J ends lost 5 bases and 1 base, in that order; junction bases with no gene match: 3. The CDR3 has 15 residues. The CDR3 region has the DNA TGTGCCATCAGTATGACAGGGGAAACTAATGAAAAACTGTTTTTT. As protein: CAISMTGETNEKLFF.

The rearrangement joins TRBV12-3 or TRBV12-4 to TRBJ2-5; D uncertain. Between the trimmed V and J ends, which lost 6 bases and 3 bases, there was a span of 5 bases. The CDR3 is 11 amino acids. The DNA of the CDR3 is TGTGCCAGCAGCCTAGAAGAGACCCAGTACTTC. It specifies CASSLEETQYF.

The chain combines TRBV25-1 with TRBJ1-1; 8 bases align to TRBD1. V gave up 5 bases and J gave up 1 base; unmatched junction bases: 6. Germline V CDR1 and CDR2: MGHDK, SYGVNS. CDR3 length: 15 amino acids. As DNA, the CDR3 is TGTGCCAGCAGTCCCCGGACAGGGAGGAACACTGAAGCTTTCTTT. This gives the protein CASSPRTGRNTEAFF.

The chain uses TRBV5-5 and TRBJ1-6, with no clear D. CDR1 is SGHKS and CDR2 is YYEKEE in the germline V gene (reference sequence). Trimming stripped 4 bases from V and 5 bases from J, with 16 bases between. The CDR3 totals 16 residues. The CDR3 sequence is CASSPRPLANNSPLHF. The CDR3 nucleotides read TGTGCCAGCAGCCCCCGACCATTAGCCAATAATTCACCCCTCCACTTT.

This clone was counted a few times. This sequence joins TRBV12-3 or TRBV12-4 and TRBJ1-5; no clear D gene. The CDR3 has 13 amino acids. With 5 bases removed from V and 2 bases from J, the gap between germline ends came to 7 bases. In DNA, the CDR3 is TGTGCCAGCAGTCCGCAGGGCAATCAGCCCCAGCATTTT. It is translated as CASSPQGNQPQHF.

This clone was picked up one time. The chain couples TRBV2 to TRBJ1-5; D may be TRBD1 (5 bases). CDR1 SNHLY and CDR2 FYNNEI come from the germline V gene. This CDR3 comprises 14 residues. The ends were cut back, 2 bases at V and 4 bases at J, with 9 bases in the middle. Here the CDR3 reads CASSESTENQPQHF. In nucleotides, the CDR3 is TGTGCCAGCAGTGAATCGACAGAGAATCAGCCCCAGCATTTT.

V gene TRBV7-9 combines with J gene TRBJ2-7; 8 bases are shared with TRBD1. V lost 3 bases, J lost 5 bases, and 6 bases stayed unmatched. The CDR3 loop spans 14 amino acids. Germline assignment: CDR1 SEHNR and CDR2 FQNEAQ (reference sequence). CDR3 sequence (DNA): TGTGCCAGCAGCTTTCAGGACAGGGAACACGAGCAGTACTTC. Protein: CASSFQDREHEQYF.

The chain couples TRBV6-5 to TRBJ1-2; TRBD1 agrees at 11 bases. The CDR3 has 14 amino acids. V shed 6 bases, J shed 6 bases, and the junction held 6 bases outside the gene matches. Germline CDR1 MNHEY, CDR2 SVGAGI. DNA of the CDR3: TGTGCCAGCAGCCAAGGACAGGGGGCGCATGGCTACACCTTC. Its translation: CASSQGQGAHGYTF.

The chain carries TRBV10-3 and TRBJ1-5; 7 bases agree with TRBD1. CDR1 is ENHRY, CDR2 SYGVKD, per germline. With V trimmed by 4 bases and J by 2 bases, 2 bases remained unmatched. The CDR3 runs 14 residues. The CDR3 here is CAISGQGGNQPQHF. CDR3 bases: TGTGCCATCAGTGGACAGGGTGGCAATCAGCCCCAGCATTTT.

V usage is TRBV7-2 and J usage is TRBJ2-7; 11 bases fit TRBD2. CDR1 is SGHTA, CDR2 FQGNSA, per germline. V dropped 5 bases and J dropped 0; count of bases not matched to a gene: 6. There are 16 residues in the CDR3. The CDR3 DNA reads as TGTGCCAGCAGCGAACTCGGACTAGCGGGCTCCTACGAGCAGTACTTC. Translation: CASSELGLAGSYEQYF.

The V and J genes are TRBV6-5 and TRBJ1-1, with unresolved D. Deletions cut 1 base from V and 0 bases from J, with 12 bases between. Germline-derived CDR1 and CDR2 are MNHEY and SVGAGI. The CDR3 has 16 residues. The CDR3 DNA follows: TGTGCCAGCAGTTACTTTGAGGGCGCACTGAACACTGAAGCTTTCTTT. The encoded protein is CASSYFEGALNTEAFF.

The V call is TRBV5-1, the J call TRBJ1-3; the D is unclear. V gave up 1 base and J gave up 0 bases, with 8 bases separating them. In germline, CDR1 is SGHRS, CDR2 YFSETQ. This CDR3 contains 15 residues. Written as DNA, the CDR3 is TGCGCCAGCAGCTTGCCGTTAGACTCTGGAAACACCATATATTTT. It specifies CASSLPLDSGNTIYF.

A single count supports this clone. The V and J genes are TRBV7-6 and TRBJ2-7; 12 nucleotides align to TRBD2. V dropped 4 bases and J dropped 2; count of bases not matched to a gene: 6. The CDR3 extends over 16 amino acids. CDR1 SGHVS and CDR2 FNYEAQ come from the germline V gene. The CDR3 nucleotides read TGTGCCAGCAGCTCACTAGCGGGAGGAGGTGCCTACGAGCAGTACTTC. Amino acids: CASSSLAGGGAYEQYF.

V is TRBV11-3 and J is TRBJ2-7; 7 bases are a match to TRBD1. There are 17 residues in the CDR3. CDR1 and CDR2 from the germline V gene are SGHNT and YENEEA. The trim removed 1 base at V and 3 bases at J, leaving 12 bases unmatched. CDR3 in amino acids: CASSLGGQVAPLYEQYF. The CDR3 DNA is TGTGCCAGCAGCTTAGGCGGACAGGTCGCTCCTCTCTACGAGCAGTACTTC.

The chain joins TRBV5-1 to TRBJ2-3, with TRBD2 identical over 12 bases. In germline, CDR1 is SGHRS, CDR2 YFSETQ. V shed 3 bases, J shed 2 bases, and the junction held 4 bases outside the gene matches. The CDR3 totals 16 residues. CDR3 bases: TGCGCCAGCAGCTCTCTAGCGGGAGGGATCACAGATACGCAGTATTTT. This sequence encodes CASSSLAGGITDTQYF.

The chain combines TRBV14 with TRBJ1-3; D perhaps matches TRBD1 (6 bases). Between the trimmed V and J ends, which lost 0 bases and 4 bases, there was a span of 7 bases. Germline lookup yields CDR1 SGHDN and CDR2 FVKESK. The CDR3 spans 14 residues. CDR3 sequence (DNA): TGTGCCAGCAGCCAAGACAGGGGCGGAAACACCATATATTTT. Protein: CASSQDRGGNTIYF.

This clone was counted a few times. The chain recombines TRBV5-4 with TRBJ2-1; 10 bases map to TRBD2. The CDR3 covers 14 residues. The V and J ends lost 0 bases and 10 bases, in that order; junction bases with no gene match: 4. Germline assignment: CDR1 SGHNT and CDR2 YYREEE (reference sequence). DNA of the CDR3: TGTGCCAGCAGCTTGGGGGTAGCGGGAGGAGAGCAGTTCTTC. It is translated as CASSLGVAGGEQFF.